This T cell receptor (beta chain) was captured by sequencing in a study of blood T cell repertoires in COVID-19. Study-level background: The United States, Italy and Spain provided the acute and convalescent COVID-19 samples. Sample material is recorded as cDNA or gDNA derived from T cells, B-cell-depleted T cells, or PBMCs.

Those enrolled, adults aged 18 to 89 years, came from roughly 22 US areas. Source study methods: Amplified reference gene primers provided the basis for estimating nucleated cell counts. Repertoires were generated with immunoSEQ multiplex PCR, while TCRdb's copy carries only in-frame clones and drops some. V and J calls and clone size are those listed in that table; D and trimming were worked out from the DNA. The sample has 430,000 or so clones; over 75% are singletons. Germline CDR1 MNHEY, CDR2 SMNVEV (reference sequence). The CDR3 totals 19 residues. After removal of 0 bases from V and 2 bases from J, the junction contained 8 bases not matched to a gene.

The sequence was obtained from a woman in her late teens or twenties who had been exposed to COVID-19. Specimen: PBMCs or T cells enriched from blood (not recorded which). The chain couples TRBV27 to TRBJ2-7; 15 bases are shared with TRBD2. The CDR3 sequence: CASSLSGLAGGPSTYEQYF. The CDR3 DNA follows: TGTGCCAGCAGTTTATCAGGACTAGCGGGAGGGCCGTCAACCTACGAGCAGTACTTC.